These T cell receptor beta chains were read from a single sample in a study of blood T cells in healthy people across ages. MiXCR, run by TCRdb on the 5' RACE reads, gives a single entry per CDR3 protein. The table lists 920,000 or so distinct CDR3 sequences, 35% to 55% of them singletons, with approximately 20% in the top ten. The sample taken for sequencing was blood. All receptors derive from an older woman in good health. Each CDR3 is given with its conserved first and last residue. A D gene is named only where the DNA matches it firmly. Not all rows give a size; the values are once, few, many and, for expanded clones, a class.

>15|NA|TRBV30|NA|TRBJ2-7
CAWSPFGTVSYEQYF
TGTGCCTGGAGCCCATTCGGGACGGTTTCCTACGAGCAGTACTTC
>16|NA|TRBV7-9|NA|TRBJ2-1
CASSPAEGGSYNEQFF
TGTGCCAGCAGCCCAGCTGAGGGTGGCTCCTACAATGAGCAGTTCTTC
>15|NA|TRBV5-5|NA|TRBJ2-1
CASSLEVNGYNEQFF
TGTGCCAGCAGCTTGGAGGTCAACGGTTACAATGAGCAGTTCTTC
>15|TRBD1|TRBV6-1|few|TRBJ2-7
CASSVRTGSTYEQYF
TGTGCCAGCAGTGTTCGGACAGGGTCTACCTACGAGCAGTACTTC
>14|TRBD1|TRBV7-9|NA|TRBJ1-2
CASSLDPTGVGYTF
TGTGCCAGCAGCTTAGACCCGACAGGGGTCGGCTACACCTTC
>17|TRBD2|TRBV5-1|few|TRBJ2-7
CASSSSTSGISSYEQYF
TGCGCCAGCAGCTCGTCCACTAGCGGGATCTCGTCCTACGAGCAGTACTTC
>14|NA|TRBV6-6|many|TRBJ2-5
CASSLIRGGETQYF
TGTGCCAGCAGCCTAATCAGGGGAGGCGAGACCCAGTACTTC
>17|TRBD1|TRBV2|few|TRBJ2-1
CASSPGTGVPFYNEQFF
TGTGCCAGCAGTCCCGGGACAGGGGTTCCCTTCTACAATGAGCAGTTCTTC
>13|TRBD2|TRBV20-1|NA|TRBJ2-3
CSARLALTDTQYF
TGCAGTGCTCGACTAGCCCTCACAGATACGCAGTATTTT
>15|TRBD2|TRBV19|NA|TRBJ2-1
CASSPLAGDVNEQFF
TGTGCCAGTAGTCCTTTAGCGGGAGACGTCAATGAGCAGTTCTTC
>17|NA|TRBV6-5|few|TRBJ2-3
CASSYPGPAGNTDTQYF
TGTGCCAGCAGTTACCCCGGGCCGGCGGGTAACACAGATACGCAGTATTTT
>17|TRBD1|TRBV7-9|NA|TRBJ2-7
CASGSTALRRDRGEQYF
TGTGCCAGCGGCTCTACGGCGTTGAGGCGGGACAGGGGCGAGCAGTACTTC
>14|NA|TRBV11-2|NA|TRBJ2-3
CASSLGVQTDTQYF
TGTGCCAGCAGCTTAGGGGTCCAAACAGATACGCAGTATTTT
>13|NA|TRBV12-3/TRBV12-4|NA|TRBJ1-2
CASSLGPWGGYTF
TGTGCCAGCAGCCTAGGACCTTGGGGAGGCTACACCTTC
>15|TRBD2|TRBV29-1|few|TRBJ2-1
CSAGGGGGLYNEQFF
TGCAGCGCCGGAGGAGGTGGGGGACTATACAATGAGCAGTTCTTC
>13|NA|TRBV7-9|NA|TRBJ2-7
CASSFNGTYEQYF
TGTGCCAGCAGCTTTAATGGGACCTACGAGCAGTACTTC
>16|TRBD2|TRBV6-1|NA|TRBJ2-1
CASSETSGSGNNEQFF
TGTGCCAGCAGTGAGACTAGCGGGAGCGGTAACAATGAGCAGTTCTTC
>15|NA|TRBV5-1|NA|TRBJ2-5
CASSFSRTGQETQYF
TGCGCCAGCAGCTTCAGCCGTACCGGCCAAGAGACCCAGTACTTC
>14|TRBD2|TRBV4-1|NA|TRBJ2-3
CASRWTSGSDTQYF
TGCGCCAGCAGATGGACTAGCGGGTCTGATACGCAGTATTTT
>13|NA|TRBV6-5|once|TRBJ1-1
CASSYAAASEAFF
TGTGCCAGCAGTTACGCGGCAGCAAGTGAAGCTTTCTTT
>14|NA|TRBV20-1|few|TRBJ1-5
CSARDIRDNQPQHF
TGCAGTGCTAGAGATATCCGGGATAATCAGCCCCAGCATTTT
>14|TRBD2|TRBV20-1|few|TRBJ2-1
CSATTSGLSNEQFF
TGCAGTGCTACGACTAGCGGGTTGAGCAATGAGCAGTTCTTC
>13|NA|TRBV2|NA|TRBJ2-6
CASDRSGANVLTF
TGTGCCAGCGATCGCTCTGGGGCCAACGTCCTGACTTTC
>15|NA|TRBV6-6|few|TRBJ2-6
CASSLQGLGANVLTF
TGTGCCAGCAGCTTACAGGGATTGGGGGCCAACGTCCTGACTTTC
>15|TRBD2|TRBV12-3/TRBV12-4|NA|TRBJ2-7
CASRKRLAGGYEQYF
TGTGCCAGCAGAAAAAGACTAGCGGGGGGCTACGAGCAGTACTTC
>15|TRBD1|TRBV4-1|NA|TRBJ2-1
CASSQDRTGHNEQFF
TGCGCCAGCAGCCAAGATCGGACAGGGCACAATGAGCAGTTCTTC
>16|NA|TRBV5-1|few|TRBJ1-2
CASSPMGGIQNYGYTF
TGCGCCAGCAGCCCAATGGGGGGAATTCAGAACTATGGCTACACCTTC
>15|NA|TRBV11-2|few|TRBJ2-7
CASSLAEAPAYEQYF
TGTGCCAGCAGCTTAGCGGAGGCGCCCGCGTACGAGCAGTACTTC
>15|TRBD2|TRBV19|NA|TRBJ2-7
CASSIGLAGTYEQYF
TGTGCCAGTAGTATAGGACTAGCGGGAACGTACGAGCAGTACTTC
>14|TRBD1|TRBV29-1|few|TRBJ1-1
CSAATGGYVTEAFF
TGCAGCGCGGCGACAGGGGGCTACGTCACTGAAGCTTTCTTT
>14|TRBD1|TRBV5-1|NA|TRBJ2-3
CASSTGTVSDTQYF
TGCGCCAGCAGCACCGGGACAGTGTCAGATACGCAGTATTTT
>15|TRBD2|TRBV12-5|NA|TRBJ2-7
CASALIAGGLDEQYF
TGTGCTAGTGCCCTTATAGCGGGAGGTCTCGATGAGCAGTACTTC
>14|NA|TRBV28|NA|TRBJ2-2
CASTTTGANGELFF
TGTGCCAGCACCACGACAGGAGCCAACGGGGAGCTGTTTTTT
>16|NA|TRBV5-1|NA|TRBJ1-1
CASSLGGQGRGTEAFF
TGCGCCAGCAGCTTGGGGGGGCAGGGGCGAGGAACTGAAGCTTTCTTT
>15|NA|TRBV18|NA|TRBJ2-4
CASSPPSSQGGEQYF
TGTGCCAGCTCACCACCGTCCTCCCAGGGTGGTGAGCAGTACTTC
>14|NA|TRBV5-1|NA|TRBJ2-7
CASSFIVGGYEQYF
TGCGCCAGCAGCTTTATTGTGGGGGGTTACGAGCAGTACTTC
>12|NA|TRBV29-1|NA|TRBJ2-5
CSVGNTGETQYF
TGCAGCGTTGGGAACACGGGGGAGACCCAGTACTTC
>13|NA|TRBV29-1|few|TRBJ1-1
CSAQQGLDTEAFF
TGCAGCGCCCAACAAGGTTTGGACACTGAAGCTTTCTTT
>16|NA|TRBV7-2|NA|TRBJ2-6
CASSLESGPGANVLTF
TGTGCCAGCAGCTTAGAATCAGGGCCTGGGGCCAACGTCCTGACTTTC
>13|NA|TRBV20-1|many|TRBJ2-5
CSAEKQHQETQYF
TGCAGTGCCGAAAAACAACATCAAGAGACCCAGTACTTC
>15|NA|TRBV4-2|NA|TRBJ2-7
CASNQNRDILYEQYF
TGTGCCAGCAACCAAAACCGGGACATACTCTACGAGCAGTACTTC
>16|NA|TRBV4-1|NA|TRBJ1-5
CASSQDEAGPDQPQHF
TGCGCCAGCAGCCAAGACGAGGCAGGGCCGGATCAGCCCCAGCATTTT
>14|NA|TRBV6-5|NA|TRBJ2-1
CASPRDISYNEQFF
TGTGCCAGTCCCAGGGACATCTCCTACAATGAGCAGTTCTTC
>16|TRBD2|TRBV5-1|NA|TRBJ2-3
CASSFGAGASTDTQYF
TGCGCCAGCAGCTTCGGAGCGGGGGCCAGCACAGATACGCAGTATTTT
>15|NA|TRBV5-6|NA|TRBJ2-3
CASSLDLRVTDTQYF
TGTGCCAGCAGCTTGGATCTCAGGGTCACAGATACGCAGTATTTT
>14|NA|TRBV5-1|few|TRBJ2-7
CASKNSPATYEQYF
TGCGCCAGCAAAAACAGCCCCGCTACCTACGAGCAGTACTTC
>15|TRBD1|TRBV5-1|few|TRBJ2-7
CASTTTGTGRYEQYF
TGCGCCAGCACCACAACCGGGACAGGCAGATACGAGCAGTACTTC
>16|NA|TRBV7-2|NA|TRBJ2-3
CASSFPLDFVTDTQYF
TGTGCCAGCAGCTTCCCACTCGACTTCGTCACAGATACGCAGTATTTT
>14|NA|TRBV4-2|few|TRBJ2-1
CASTPSRVRNEQFF
TGTGCCAGCACCCCGTCGAGGGTACGGAATGAGCAGTTCTTC
>16|TRBD2|TRBV5-1|few|TRBJ2-7
CASSKKTSGKIYEQYF
TGCGCCAGCAGCAAAAAGACTAGCGGGAAGATCTACGAGCAGTACTTC
>12|TRBD2|TRBV20-1|many|TRBJ2-7
CSANLAGYEQYF
TGCAGTGCTAATCTAGCGGGATACGAGCAGTACTTC
>16|TRBD1|TRBV5-1|NA|TRBJ1-2
CASRPTGTGYNYGYTF
TGCGCCAGCAGACCGACCGGGACAGGGTACAACTATGGCTACACCTTC
>14|NA|TRBV28|NA|TRBJ2-7
CASSFGGRLYEQYF
TGTGCCAGCAGTTTCGGGGGCCGATTATACGAGCAGTACTTC
>15|TRBD2|TRBV11-2|NA|TRBJ2-1
CASTYGGSAYNEQFF
TGTGCCAGCACCTACGGCGGGAGCGCCTACAATGAGCAGTTCTTC
>12|NA|TRBV14|NA|TRBJ1-2
CASSQGGRGYTF
TGTGCCAGCAGCCAAGGGGGGCGAGGCTACACCTTC